What follows are 5 T cell receptor beta chains derived from one specimen sequenced in a study of cytomegalovirus exposure and HLA in healthy donors. In the PCR, 60 Vbeta and 13 Jbeta primers were used. Generated by immunoSEQ multiplex PCR, the TCRdb table keeps only in-frame clones and is missing some. Among under 200,000 clones listed, 68% were seen once. The material sequenced was PBMCs. Receptor source: a woman in her late teens or twenties in good health and CMV-seropositive.

The rearrangement links TRBV7-3 to TRBJ2-1; maybe TRBD2 (5 bases). CDR1 and CDR2 (germline): SGHTA, FQGTGA. The V and J ends lost 0 bases and 5 bases respectively, with 8 bases between them. The CDR3 runs to 14 residues. The CDR3 reads CASSLTSEHNEQFF. CDR3 bases: TGTGCCAGCAGCTTAACTAGCGAACACAATGAGCAGTTCTTC.

J is TRBJ2-5 and V is TRBV5-1; D unclear. The CDR3 covers 13 residues. The V and J ends lost 0 bases and 5 bases respectively, with 8 bases between them. Germline V gene sequence: CDR1 SGHRS, CDR2 YFSETQ. CDR3 nucleotides: TGCGCCAGCAGCTTGGCTAGTTCGGAGACCCAGTACTTC. The encoded protein is CASSLASSETQYF.

The rearrangement links TRBV7-8 to TRBJ2-2; 9 bases map to TRBD1. CDR1 is SGHVS and CDR2 is FQNEAQ in the germline V gene. V lost 5 bases to trimming and J lost 4 bases; unmatched junction nucleotides: 5. The CDR3 length is 15 residues. The CDR3 DNA reads as TGTGCCAGCAGCCAGGGACAGGGTACCACCGGGGAGCTGTTTTTT. Amino acid sequence: CASSQGQGTTGELFF.

V usage is TRBV25-1 and J usage is TRBJ2-3; 9 bases are shared with TRBD2. Germline CDR1 is MGHDK and CDR2 is SYGVNS. The J segment lost 6 bases and the V segment lost 4 bases, leaving 17 bases of the junction unmatched. The CDR3 totals 18 residues. CDR3 DNA: TGTGCCAGCAGTGCCCCGGTTCTAGCGGGGCTCTACGGGGATACGCAGTATTTT. Its translation: CASSAPVLAGLYGDTQYF.

The chain employs TRBV10-3 and TRBJ1-3; D not resolved. Trimming pared 2 bases from V and 0 bases from J, leaving 5 bases between. This CDR3 is 14 amino acids long. Germline lookup yields CDR1 ENHRY and CDR2 SYGVKD. The CDR3 loop is CAISEGSSGNTIYF. The CDR3 bases are TGTGCCATCAGTGAGGGGAGCTCTGGAAACACCATATATTTT.